Described below is a single TCR beta chain sequence and its context. The authors reverse transcribed roughly 0.45 to 1 ug RNA with random hexamers. TCRdb fed the immunoSEQ multiplex PCR reads into MiXCR, producing one record per CDR3 protein. The sample consists of 300,000 or so distinct CDR3 sequences, about 92% of them appearing once. This specimen comes from a study of CD8 T cells in Susac syndrome. In blood CD8+ and CD4+ T cells, TCR beta underwent sequencing. Each multiple sclerosis control was a treatment-naive patient with relapsing-remitting disease that was either stable or active. The sequence was collected from a human donor with multiple sclerosis. The specimen was CD4+ T cells from PBMCs.

Here the CDR3 reads CAWSRGLATAGELFF. The CDR3 DNA follows: TGTGCCTGGAGTCGCGGACTAGCAACGGCCGGGGAGCTGTTTTTT. The chain recombines TRBV30 with TRBJ2-2; the match to TRBD2 covers 8 bases. V lost 2 bases, J lost 6 bases, and 8 bases stayed unmatched. Looked up from germline, CDR1 is GTSNPN and CDR2 is SVGIG (reference sequence). This CDR3 contains 15 residues. Drawing the rest from reference TRBV30 and TRBJ2-2, the complete variable domain is SQTIHQWPATLVQPVGSPLSLECTVEGTSNPNLYWYRQAAGRGLQLLFYSVGIGQISSEVPQNLSASRPQDRQFILSSKKLLLSDSGFYLCAWSRGLATAGELFFGEGSRLTVL.